One and the same sample provided the 24 T cell receptor beta chains below, sequenced in a study of blood T cells in healthy people across ages. Combining a sample-barcoded 5' primer with a J-beta primer mix, a second PCR ran for roughly 7 to 11 cycles. TCRdb independently ran MiXCR on the 5' RACE reads; one entry per CDR3 protein. This sample carries approximately 1.5 million distinct CDR3 sequences, 35% to 45% of them seen once, and the ten largest clones take around 4%. Sequenced: blood. All receptors derive from a woman aged 18-30 years in good health.

This chain connects TRBV29-1 to TRBJ2-7; D may be TRBD1 (6 bases). This CDR3 contains 13 residues. Germline V gene sequence: CDR1 SQVTM, CDR2 ANQGSEA. V was pared by 6 bases and J by 0 bases, with 12 bases between. The CDR3 loop reads CSVHTGSSYEQYF. The CDR3 DNA is TGCAGCGTGCATACAGGGAGCTCCTACGAGCAGTACTTC.

This clonotype has just a few counts. This sequence joins TRBV5-1 and TRBJ2-1; D might be TRBD1 (5 bases). In germline, CDR1 is SGHRS, CDR2 YFSETQ. CDR3 length equals 17 residues. The V end was cut by 4 bases, the J end by 0 bases, with 17 bases between. For the CDR3, the DNA is TGCGCCAGCAGCCCAACCGCGACAGCTAGCTCCTACAATGAGCAGTTCTTC. Amino acid sequence: CASSPTATASSYNEQFF.

This clonotype was seen only a few times. V and J are TRBV27 and TRBJ2-1, with D possibly TRBD1 on 8 matching bases. CDR3 length equals 15 residues. From germline, CDR1 is MNHEY and CDR2 SMNVEV (reference sequence). The V end was cut by 5 bases, the J end by 0 bases, with 11 bases between. CDR3 nucleotide sequence: TGTGCCAGCAGTACAGGGGGGGGCTCCTACAATGAGCAGTTCTTC. Protein product: CASSTGGGSYNEQFF.

This clonotype was seen a few times. V and J are TRBV10-3 and TRBJ2-7; the D gene could be TRBD1 or TRBD2 (5 bases each). The CDR3 is 17 residues long. Germline V gives CDR1 ENHRY, CDR2 SYGVKD. V was trimmed by 0 bases and J by 4 bases, leaving 19 bases between them. CDR3 region: CAISESGRGRRQYEQYF. The DNA of the CDR3 is TGTGCCATCAGTGAGTCGGGTCGGGGACGCCGGCAGTACGAGCAGTACTTC.

This rearrangement joins TRBV6-6 to TRBJ2-5, with TRBD2 matching 8 bases. CDR3 length: 14 residues. V lost 4 bases and J lost 11; bases outside the gene matches: 12. Germline CDR1 and CDR2: MNHNY and SVGAGI (reference sequence). CDR3 amino acids: CASSSTGGYNEQYF. The CDR3 bases are TGTGCCAGCAGTTCTACGGGGGGGTATAATGAGCAGTACTTC.

The count of this clonotype is one. V is TRBV6-1 and J is TRBJ1-5; 8 bases fit TRBD1. Germline V CDR1 and CDR2: MNHNS, SASEGT. This CDR3 has 17 amino acids. With 4 bases clipped from V and 7 bases from J, the junction kept 15 bases outside the gene matches. CDR3 nucleotides: TGTGCCAGCAGTGCTCCTCGGGACAGGCGCCTTCGCCAGCCCCAGCATTTT. Translating gives CASSAPRDRRLRQPQHF.

The V and J genes are TRBV6-2 or TRBV6-3 and TRBJ1-1; D unclear. Trimming left V 6 bases short and J 0 bases short, with 20 bases between. Germline CDR1 is MNHEY and CDR2 is SVGEGT. The CDR3 is 17 residues long. The DNA for the CDR3 is TGTGCCAGCAGCTGGGCCCACCCGTCATACATGAACACTGAAGCTTTCTTT. It is translated as CASSWAHPSYMNTEAFF.

The V gene is TRBV7-9, the J gene TRBJ2-3; D remains unclear. The ends were cut back, 5 bases at V and 4 bases at J, with 13 bases in the middle. The CDR3 runs 14 residues. CDR1 is SEHNR, CDR2 FQNEAQ, per germline (reference sequence). CDR3 sequence: CASSTDKDADTQYF. The CDR3 DNA reads TGTGCCAGCAGCACTGACAAGGATGCAGATACGCAGTATTTT.

V is TRBV13 and J is TRBJ1-1; TRBD1 might be the D (5 bases). Germline V CDR1 and CDR2: PRHDT, FYEKMQ (reference sequence). V lost 4 bases and J 4 bases, leaving 16 bases between the germline ends. The CDR3 is 15 residues long. The CDR3 loop is CASSSQTELGTEAFF. Here the CDR3 DNA reads TGTGCCAGCAGCTCTCAGACAGAATTGGGCACTGAAGCTTTCTTT.

The rearrangement joins TRBV3-1 to TRBJ1-4; no firm D call. The CDR3 covers 15 residues. V lost 2 bases, J lost 14 bases, and 21 bases lay in between. Looked up from germline, CDR1 is LGHDT and CDR2 is YNNKEL (reference sequence). The CDR3 bases are TGTGCCAGCAGCCAAATTCCGGGGATGCCGGATCGGCTGTTTTTT. This translates into CASSQIPGMPDRLFF.

V gene TRBV27 combines with J gene TRBJ2-7; D perhaps matches TRBD1 (5 bases). The V gene's germline CDR1 is MNHEY and CDR2 SMNVEV (reference sequence). Trimming removed 2 bases at V and 6 bases at J, with 17 bases between. This CDR3 contains 15 residues. The CDR3 loop is CASSLGVRMTAEQYF. The CDR3, as DNA: TGTGCCAGCAGTTTAGGCGTCAGGATGACAGCCGAGCAGTACTTC.

The gene calls are TRBV28 and TRBJ1-5, with no clear D. Germline V gene sequence: CDR1 MDHEN, CDR2 SYDVKM. This CDR3 is built from 14 residues. V was shortened by 2 bases and J by 7 bases, with 12 bases between the two germline ends. This chain's CDR3 is CASSLPVGQQPQHF. The CDR3 bases are TGTGCCAGCAGTTTACCCGTGGGCCAACAGCCCCAGCATTTT. The full variable domain, its missing parts supplied by reference TRBV28 and TRBJ1-5, is DVKVTQSSRYLVKRTGEKVFLECVQDMDHENMFWYRQDPGLGLRLIYFSYDVKMKEKGDIPEGYSVSREKKERFSLILESASTNQTSMYLCASSLPVGQQPQHFGDGTRLSIL.

This chain joins TRBV7-2 and TRBJ2-7, with D perhaps matching TRBD2 (5 bases). Trimming removed 5 bases at V and 0 bases at J, with 11 bases between. Per germline, CDR1 SGHTA and CDR2 FQGNSA. CDR3 length: 14 amino acids. CDR3 nucleotide sequence: TGTGCCAGCAGCCCGGACTTAGCCTCCTACGAGCAGTACTTC. This sequence encodes CASSPDLASYEQYF.

This clonotype was seen a handful of times. J is TRBJ2-1 and V is TRBV3-1; 9 bases align to TRBD1. Germline V CDR1 and CDR2: LGHDT, YNNKEL (reference sequence). CDR3 length equals 16 residues. V dropped 0 bases and J dropped 9; count of bases not matched to a gene: 9. DNA of the CDR3: TGTGCCAGCAGCCAAGATGCCGGGACAGGGATTCGTGAGCAGTTCTTC. Its translation is CASSQDAGTGIREQFF.

This clonotype has only a few counts. The rearrangement joins TRBV12-3 or TRBV12-4 to TRBJ1-5; 8 bases map to TRBD1. Germline trimming cut 6 bases from V and 7 bases from J; bases unmatched to any gene: 5. This CDR3 spans 13 amino acids. CDR3 nucleotides: TGTGCCAGCAGGACAGGGGTAGGGCAGCCCCAGCATTTT. Its protein product is CASRTGVGQPQHF.

This clonotype was detected a few times. The junction shows a germline mismatch at one end, possibly a read error. The chain recombines TRBV6-2 or TRBV6-3 with TRBJ2-1; 8 nucleotides line up with TRBD1. CDR1 and CDR2 (germline): MNHEY, SVGEGT. There are 15 residues in the CDR3. The CDR3 loop is CASRQGVGSYNEQFF. In DNA form, the CDR3 reads TGTGCCAGCAGACAGGGGGTAGGCTCCTACAATGAGCAGTTCTTT.

J is TRBJ2-7 and V is TRBV10-3; D unresolved. The CDR3 is 13 residues long. The V gene's germline CDR1 is ENHRY and CDR2 SYGVKD. Trimming left V 7 bases short and J 1 base short, with 11 bases between. The DNA for the CDR3 is TGTGCCATCAACCCCGACAAATCCTACGAGCAGTACTTC. Translating it yields CAINPDKSYEQYF.

The chain joins TRBV21-1 to TRBJ2-4; the table's D call of TRBD1 was not tested on the DNA. TRBV21-1 is assigned pseudogene status. This CDR3 contains 16 residues. Here the CDR3 DNA reads TGTGCCAGCAGCAAAGCCCCGGGCAGGGCCAAAAACATTCAGTACTTC. Protein product: CASSKAPGRAKNIQYF.

The chain joins TRBV29-1 to TRBJ2-4, with a tentative D call TRBD1 (5 bases). The end of the DNA is better explained by TRBJ2-7, so the J call may be wrong. The CDR3 extends over 13 amino acids. Germline lookup yields CDR1 SQVTM and CDR2 ANQGSEA. CDR3 bases: TGCAGCGTTTCCGACAGTATGCGCTACGAGCAGTACTTC. Translation: CSVSDSMRYEQYF.

This chain uses TRBV29-1 with TRBJ2-7; D not resolved. The CDR3 totals 13 residues. The V and J ends lost 5 bases and 1 base respectively, with 12 bases between them. Germline V CDR1 and CDR2: SQVTM, ANQGSEA. The CDR3 region has the DNA TGCAGCGTTACCGGGTTTTATTCCTACGAGCAGTACTTC. Translating it yields CSVTGFYSYEQYF.

This sequence joins TRBV9 and TRBJ2-3; D gene uncertain. Germline V CDR1 and CDR2: SGDLS, YYNGEE. V was pared by 0 bases and J by 0 bases, with 8 bases between. The CDR3 is made up of 15 amino acids. The CDR3 loop reads CASSVVSTSTDTQYF. CDR3 nucleotides: TGTGCCAGCAGCGTAGTATCCACTAGCACAGATACGCAGTATTTT.

Points on this clonotype: At one of its ends the junction is not consistent with the germline gene, which may arise from a read error. The chain is built from TRBV7-9 and TRBJ2-5; the D gene is possibly TRBD1 (6 bases). CDR1 is SEHNR and CDR2 is FQNEAQ in the germline V gene (reference sequence). This CDR3 spans 13 amino acids. The CDR3 bases are TGTGCTAGCAGCTTACAGGGACCGGAGACCCAGTACTTC. Translated: CASSLQGPETQYF.

The CDR3 loop is CASSPAGRGTEAFF. CDR3 DNA sequence: TGCGCCAGCAGCCCGGCGGGAAGGGGCACTGAAGCTTTCTTT. The chain recombines TRBV5-1 with TRBJ1-1; D is possibly TRBD1 (5 bases). V was pared by 4 bases and J by 4 bases, with 14 bases between. Germline loops: CDR1 SGHRS, CDR2 YFSETQ. The CDR3 covers 14 residues.

This clonotype was found a few times. This chain links TRBV4-1 with TRBJ2-1, with D perhaps TRBD1 or TRBD2 (5 bases each). Germline loops: CDR1 MGHRA, CDR2 YSYEKL. The V end lost 4 bases, the J end lost 2 bases, and 18 bases lay between the germline ends. This CDR3 has 17 amino acids. The CDR3 loop reads CASSLKVLGTAYNEQFF. DNA of the CDR3: TGCGCCAGCAGCCTCAAGGTCTTGGGGACCGCCTACAATGAGCAGTTCTTC.